The next 14 T cell receptor beta chains were all read from a single sample in a study of cytomegalovirus exposure and HLA in healthy donors. TCRdb's table, derived via immunoSEQ multiplex PCR, lists solely in-frame clones and lacks some. The sample shows under 250,000 clones, over 65% of them seen only once. Sequencing input: PBMCs. These receptors were collected from a woman under 30 in good health and CMV-seronegative.

This rearrangement joins TRBV25-1 to TRBJ2-5, with D perhaps matching TRBD1 or TRBD2 (5 bases each). V gave up 5 bases and J gave up 1 base, with 23 bases separating them. This CDR3 contains 18 residues. Germline CDR1 is MGHDK and CDR2 is SYGVNS. The CDR3 protein is CASSRLAPFEGFQETQYF. For the CDR3, the DNA is TGTGCCAGCAGTCGACTCGCGCCCTTTGAGGGGTTCCAAGAGACCCAGTACTTC.

This chain links TRBV27 with TRBJ2-1; D is ambiguous. The CDR3 length is 13 residues. Germline lookup yields CDR1 MNHEY and CDR2 SMNVEV (reference sequence). V lost 3 bases, J lost 7 bases, and 10 bases lay in between. Written as DNA, the CDR3 is TGTGCCAGCAGTTTTGGCCCGAAGAATGAGCAGTTCTTC. Amino acid sequence: CASSFGPKNEQFF.

In this sample, this clone turned up once. This chain joins TRBV7-9 and TRBJ1-2; D unclear. Germline CDR1 reads SEHNR; CDR2 reads FQNEAQ (reference sequence). This CDR3 comprises 15 residues. The V gene lost 5 bases and the J gene lost 4 bases, with 17 bases spanning the gap. CDR3 coding DNA: TGTGCCAGCAGCCCGATTCTACAGAGGCCCTATGGCTACACCTTC. It yields the protein CASSPILQRPYGYTF.

This chain joins TRBV11-3 and TRBJ2-2; 7 bases agree with TRBD2. The V gene's germline CDR1 is SGHNT and CDR2 YENEEA. The CDR3 has 14 amino acids. J lost 6 bases, V lost 5 bases, and 6 bases had no gene match. The CDR3: CASSTLAGAGELFF. The CDR3 DNA reads TGTGCCAGCAGCACCCTTGCGGGGGCCGGGGAGCTGTTTTTT.

This clone is a singleton in its sample. The V and J genes are TRBV7-9 and TRBJ2-5; 9 nucleotides align to TRBD1. The CDR3 is 14 residues long. Germline V gene sequence: CDR1 SEHNR, CDR2 FQNEAQ (reference sequence). Losses at the gene ends were 5 bases for V and 1 base for J; bases not matched to a gene: 2. The CDR3 nucleotides are TGTGCCAGCAGCGACAGGGGGACCCAAGAGACCCAGTACTTC. Encoded protein: CASSDRGTQETQYF.

The V call is TRBV6-1, the J call TRBJ1-1; 7 nucleotides line up with TRBD1. The CDR3 consists of 14 residues. The germline V gene has CDR1 MNHNS and CDR2 SASEGT. Germline trimming cut 6 bases from V and 7 bases from J; bases unmatched to any gene: 11. The CDR3 nucleotides read TGTGCCAGCAGCCTCCCGGGACAGACGCGTGAAGCTTTCTTT. Translating gives CASSLPGQTREAFF.

The chain employs TRBV23-1 and TRBJ2-1; D might be TRBD2 (6 bases). TRBV23-1 is an ORF for which the function is uncertain. The CDR3 contains 16 residues. With 3 bases removed from V and 4 bases from J, the gap between germline ends came to 16 bases. The CDR3 nucleotides read TGCGCCAGCAGTCAGGGACTCTCAGTCTCGTACAATGAGCAGTTCTTC. The encoded protein is CASSQGLSVSYNEQFF.

The chain has TRBV2 and TRBJ2-3, with 10 bases that match TRBD2. V was clipped by 4 bases and J by 0 bases; unmatched bases: 1. This CDR3 has 15 residues. Germline V gene data show CDR1 as SNHLY and CDR2 as FYNNEI. The CDR3 loop is CASSGSGRSTDTQYF. CDR3 DNA sequence: TGTGCCAGCAGTGGTAGCGGGAGGAGCACAGATACGCAGTATTTT.

There are a few counts of this clone. The chain uses TRBV4-2 and TRBJ2-1; D uncertain. Trimming removed 1 base at V and 0 bases at J, with 10 bases between. Germline V gene data show CDR1 as LGHNA and CDR2 as YNFKEQ. CDR3 length: 16 residues. This chain's CDR3 is CASSQAQSDSYNEQFF. The CDR3 DNA follows: TGTGCCAGCAGCCAAGCCCAGAGCGACTCCTACAATGAGCAGTTCTTC.

This clone was counted a few times. V gene TRBV21-1 combines with J gene TRBJ1-2; whether TRBD1, the table's D call, matches the DNA was not checked. TRBV21-1 is marked as a pseudogene. The CDR3 consists of 16 residues. The CDR3 DNA sequence: TGTGCCAGCAGCCCGCAGACGGGACAGCCCCCAGGAGGCTACACCTTC. It encodes CASSPQTGQPPGGYTF.

This clone was detected only a few times. The junction departs from germline at one end; a sequencing error may be responsible. V is TRBV7-7 and J is TRBJ2-5; D uncertain. The CDR3 has 15 residues. The germline V gene encodes CDR1 SSHAT and CDR2 FNYEAQ (reference sequence). The CDR3 DNA is TGTGCTAGCAGCTTTGGGGTACCTCCTACAGAGACCCAGTACTTC. Protein sequence: CASSFGVPPTETQYF.

The V and J genes are TRBV29-1 and TRBJ2-1; 7 bases line up with TRBD2. Germline V gene sequence: CDR1 SQVTM, CDR2 ANQGSEA. CDR3 length: 14 amino acids. V shed 4 bases, J shed 8 bases, and the junction held 11 bases outside the gene matches. CDR3 DNA: TGCAGCGTTGCTGGCGGGAGCGACGCGGATGAGCAGTTCTTC. It codes for CSVAGGSDADEQFF.

The chain links TRBV2 to TRBJ2-2, with D hard to call. The germline gives CDR1 SNHLY, CDR2 FYNNEI. The CDR3 spans 15 residues. V was clipped by 8 bases and J by 5 bases, with 18 bases between them. Here the CDR3 reads CASDSGILGTGELFF. CDR3 nucleotide sequence: TGTGCCAGCGATTCGGGTATTCTGGGGACCGGGGAGCTGTTTTTT.

This clone was seen a single time. The chain recombines TRBV6-5 with TRBJ1-1; weak D call: TRBD1 (5 bases). The V end lost 1 base, the J end lost 7 bases, and 10 bases lay between the germline ends. CDR1 is MNHEY, CDR2 SVGAGI, per germline. This CDR3 has 13 amino acids. The CDR3 DNA sequence: TGTGCCAGCAGTTACTTGAGGGACTGTGAAGCTTTCTTT. Residues: CASSYLRDCEAFF.